Following are 25 T cell receptor beta chains from one sample sequenced in a study of T cell responses to AZD1222 COVID-19 vaccine. Profiled with immunoSEQ multiplex PCR; TCRdb holds only in-frame clones, not every one. The table records approximately 150,000 clones, roughly 90% of them present only once. Sequencing used peripheral blood, obtained 28 days after the second dose of the MenACWY control vaccine. These receptors were taken from an adult who received the MenACWY meningococcal vaccine as a control.

This sequence joins TRBV18 and TRBJ1-5, with TRBD1 as a possible D gene (5 bases). Germline assignment: CDR1 KGHSH and CDR2 LQKENI. The germline V and J ends were trimmed by 3 bases and 6 bases, with 15 bases remaining between them. The CDR3 totals 15 residues. The CDR3 is CASSPVQQGGQPQHF. CDR3 sequence (DNA): TGTGCCAGCTCACCGGTTCAGCAGGGAGGTCAGCCCCAGCATTTT.

The chain carries TRBV29-1 and TRBJ2-2, with D tentatively TRBD2 (6 bases). Germline V lookup: CDR1 SQVTM, CDR2 ANQGSEA. CDR3 length: 16 residues. V lost 6 bases to trimming and J lost 4 bases, with 21 bases between them. The CDR3 DNA is TGCAGCGTCATTTTTCCGGGACTTGGGGGCACCGGGGAGCTGTTTTTT. Encoded protein: CSVIFPGLGGTGELFF.

The chain uses TRBV7-9 and TRBJ2-2; no definite D call. The CDR3 contains 12 residues. CDR1 is SEHNR, CDR2 FQNEAQ, per germline (reference sequence). Between the trimmed V and J ends, which lost 4 bases and 1 base, there was a span of 1 base. The CDR3 region has the DNA TGTGCCAGCAGCTGGAACACCGGGGAGCTGTTTTTT. Amino acid sequence: CASSWNTGELFF.

V is TRBV30 and J is TRBJ2-5; 9 bases line up with TRBD1. The V gene end was trimmed by 2 bases and the J gene end by 2 bases; junction bases not matched to a gene: 3. This CDR3 has 14 amino acids. Germline CDR1 is GTSNPN and CDR2 is SVGIG (reference sequence). CDR3 nucleotides: TGTGCCTGGAGTCTGACAGGGGGACAAGAGACCCAGTACTTC. Translation: CAWSLTGGQETQYF.

The CDR3 spells CASSSPEAGELFF. In DNA form, the CDR3 reads TGCGCCAGCAGTAGCCCAGAAGCCGGGGAGCTGTTTTTT. V usage is TRBV5-1 and J usage is TRBJ2-2; D is uncertain. This CDR3 is 13 amino acids long. Germline V gene lookup returns CDR1 SGHRS and CDR2 YFSETQ. Trimming shortened V by 5 bases and J by 6 bases, and 11 bases separated the two germline ends.

The rearrangement joins TRBV28 to TRBJ2-7, with TRBD1 matching 11 bases. Germline V gene lookup returns CDR1 MDHEN and CDR2 SYDVKM. The CDR3 consists of 14 residues. V was pared by 2 bases and J by 6 bases, with 3 bases of the junction left unmatched. Here the CDR3 DNA reads TGTGCCAGCAGTTTAGGGGGACAGGGGGGCGAGCAGTACTTC. Amino acid sequence: CASSLGGQGGEQYF.

J is TRBJ1-5 and V is TRBV19; tentatively, D is TRBD1 (6 bases). The CDR3 totals 15 residues. Deletions cut 1 base from V and 7 bases from J, with 14 bases between. Germline V gene sequence: CDR1 LNHDA, CDR2 SQIVND (reference sequence). CDR3: CASSIGGRGGQPQHF. In DNA form, the CDR3 reads TGTGCCAGTAGTATAGGCGGCAGGGGAGGACAGCCCCAGCATTTT. The full variable domain, rest sourced from reference TRBV19 and TRBJ1-5, is DGGITQSPKYLFRKEGQNVTLSCEQNLNHDAMYWYRQDPGQGLRLIYYSQIVNDFQKGDIAEGYSVSREKKESFPLTVTSAQKNPTAFYLCASSIGGRGGQPQHFGDGTRLSIL.

V usage is TRBV11-2 and J usage is TRBJ2-7; D might be TRBD1 (6 bases). This CDR3 is built from 15 residues. CDR1 is SGHAT and CDR2 is FQNNGV in the germline V gene. V lost 3 bases to trimming and J lost 3 bases, with 15 bases between them. CDR3 nucleotides: TGTGCCAGCAGCTTTTCATACCTAGGGGGCTACGAGCAGTACTTC. Encoded protein: CASSFSYLGGYEQYF.

V usage is TRBV19 and J usage is TRBJ1-2; 7 bases match TRBD1. CDR3 size: 15 residues. CDR1 is LNHDA and CDR2 is SQIVND in the germline V gene (reference sequence). Trimming took 2 bases from V and 1 from J; bases not matched to a gene: 4. The DNA for the CDR3 is TGTGCCAGTAGTATACGACAGGGCCGTAACTATGGCTACACCTTC. This sequence encodes CASSIRQGRNYGYTF.

The rearrangement uses TRBV4-3 and TRBJ2-5; weak D call: TRBD2 (6 bases). The germline CDR1 and CDR2 sequences are LGHNA and YSLEER. V lost 4 bases and J lost 5, with 14 bases in between. This CDR3 is 14 amino acids long. The chain's CDR3 is CASSLGRNRETQYF. In nucleotides, the CDR3 is TGCGCCAGCAGCCTGGGGAGGAACCGGGAGACCCAGTACTTC.

The rearrangement links TRBV10-3 to TRBJ1-6; TRBD1 matches at 7 bases. This CDR3 is built from 14 residues. J was trimmed by 8 bases and V by 2 bases; bases with no gene match: 3. CDR1 ENHRY and CDR2 SYGVKD come from the germline V gene. The chain's CDR3 is CAISERGRDSPLHF. CDR3 nucleotides: TGTGCCATCAGTGAGAGGGGGCGAGATTCACCCCTCCACTTT.

The CDR3 region is CASSPNGGPASYGYTF. In DNA, the CDR3 is TGTGCCAGCAGTCCTAACGGGGGCCCGGCTAGCTATGGCTACACCTTC. The chain joins TRBV27 to TRBJ1-2, with D perhaps matching TRBD1 (6 bases). The germline V gene has CDR1 MNHEY and CDR2 SMNVEV (reference sequence). The CDR3 extends over 16 amino acids. The V end was cut by 5 bases, the J end by 4 bases, with 20 bases between.

This sequence joins TRBV7-2 and TRBJ1-5, with D tentatively TRBD1 (5 bases). The V gene lost 5 bases and the J gene lost 4 bases, with 15 bases spanning the gap. Germline V CDR1 and CDR2: SGHTA, FQGNSA. The CDR3 loop spans 15 amino acids. The DNA for the CDR3 is TGTGCCAGCAGCGTCGGGGGGTTGGAGAATCAGCCCCAGCATTTT. Its translation: CASSVGGLENQPQHF.

The gene calls are TRBV9 and TRBJ2-7; TRBD2 matches 9 bases. The CDR3 totals 15 residues. With 2 bases clipped from V and 2 bases from J, the junction kept 5 bases outside the gene matches. CDR1 SGDLS and CDR2 YYNGEE come from the germline V gene. CDR3 sequence reads: CASSVSGGPTYEQYF. The DNA for the CDR3 is TGTGCCAGCAGCGTCAGCGGGGGGCCGACCTACGAGCAGTACTTC.

The rearrangement joins TRBV28 to TRBJ1-1; 7 nucleotides match TRBD1. The CDR3 spans 15 residues. Trimming cost V 7 bases and J 3 bases; bases outside gene matches: 11. Germline values: CDR1 MDHEN, CDR2 SYDVKM. The CDR3 reads CASTSPGQRYTEAFF. The CDR3 region has the DNA TGTGCCAGCACCTCTCCGGGACAGAGATACACTGAAGCTTTCTTT.

This clone was found once. The chain has TRBV6-6 and TRBJ2-1; D possibly uses TRBD1 or TRBD2 (5 bases each). CDR1 is MNHNY, CDR2 SVGAGI, per germline (reference sequence). The CDR3 has 16 residues. V was clipped by 0 bases and J by 5 bases, with 14 bases between them. In DNA form, the CDR3 reads TGTGCCAGCAGTTACTCTCTCAGGGCGGAGGACAATGAGCAGTTCTTC. This translates into CASSYSLRAEDNEQFF.

A note on this clone: This specimen includes other DNA sequences encoding the same CDR3. This rearrangement joins TRBV28 to TRBJ1-3; TRBD1 might be the D (5 bases). Germline V gives CDR1 MDHEN, CDR2 SYDVKM. The CDR3 has 14 amino acids. The V and J ends lost 4 bases and 1 base respectively, with 8 bases between them. The CDR3 sequence is CASSSTVSGNTIYF. The CDR3 DNA is TGTGCCAGCAGTTCGACAGTGTCTGGAAACACCATATATTTT.

This chain joins TRBV5-4 and TRBJ1-2, with a possible D match to TRBD1 (5 bases). CDR3 length: 13 residues. Germline V gene sequence: CDR1 SGHNT, CDR2 YYREEE (reference sequence). V was pared by 4 bases and J by 10 bases, with 17 bases between. CDR3 coding DNA: TGTGCCAGCAGCCCGGGCCAAACAGGAGACTACACCTTC. Amino acid sequence: CASSPGQTGDYTF.

The genes are TRBV19 and TRBJ1-3; 9 bases align to TRBD1. The CDR3 loop spans 16 amino acids. With 5 bases clipped from V and 0 bases from J, the junction kept 5 bases outside the gene matches. Germline-derived CDR1 and CDR2 are LNHDA and SQIVND (reference sequence). In DNA form, the CDR3 reads TGTGCCAGTAGTCGGGACAGGGAACTCTCTGGAAACACCATATATTTT. It is translated as CASSRDRELSGNTIYF.

J is TRBJ1-6 and V is TRBV4-2; D is ambiguous. CDR1 and CDR2 from the germline V gene are LGHNA and YNFKEQ. The CDR3 totals 18 residues. V was pared by 1 base and J by 4 bases, with 17 bases between. The DNA for the CDR3 is TGTGCCAGCAGCCAAGGTTCGTCGGCAGACGATTATAATTCACCCCTCCACTTT. Its protein product is CASSQGSSADDYNSPLHF.

The chain carries TRBV19 and TRBJ1-1; D call uncertain. This CDR3 has 14 residues. CDR1 and CDR2 from the germline V gene are LNHDA and SQIVND (reference sequence). V was shortened by 3 bases and J by 6 bases, with 14 bases between the two germline ends. The CDR3 loop is CASSIPTGGPEAFF. The CDR3 region has the DNA TGTGCCAGTAGTATTCCCACCGGTGGACCTGAAGCTTTCTTT.

The J gene is TRBJ2-5, the V gene TRBV28, with 8 bases matching TRBD2. J lost 0 bases, V lost 4 bases, and 7 bases had no gene match. The germline CDR1 and CDR2 sequences are MDHEN and SYDVKM. The CDR3 extends over 16 amino acids. The CDR3 loop is CASSSPGLGYQETQYF. CDR3 bases: TGTGCCAGCAGTTCACCGGGACTAGGATACCAAGAGACCCAGTACTTC.

The CDR3: CASSRVGGNTEAFF. In DNA form, the CDR3 reads TGTGCCAGCAGCCGCGTAGGTGGGAACACTGAAGCTTTCTTT. The chain links TRBV5-6 to TRBJ1-1; D is unclear. Between the trimmed V and J ends, which lost 4 bases and 1 base, there was a span of 11 bases. Germline V gene data show CDR1 as SGHDT and CDR2 as YYEEEE. The CDR3 spans 14 residues.

The rearrangement uses TRBV5-1 and TRBJ2-5; 8 nucleotides agree with TRBD2. CDR3 size: 16 residues. Germline V gives CDR1 SGHRS, CDR2 YFSETQ. V was pared by 1 base and J by 0 bases, with 5 bases of the junction left unmatched. CDR3 loop: CASSLMASGYQETQYF. In nucleotides, the CDR3 is TGCGCCAGCAGCTTGATGGCTAGCGGGTACCAAGAGACCCAGTACTTC.

The chain is built from TRBV7-9 and TRBJ2-2; 12 nucleotides agree with TRBD2. From germline, CDR1 is SEHNR and CDR2 FQNEAQ (reference sequence). Germline trimming cut 5 bases from V and 7 bases from J; bases unmatched to any gene: 14. This CDR3 is 18 amino acids long. The CDR3 protein is CASSLWTSGKRASGELFF. CDR3 nucleotide sequence: TGTGCCAGCAGCCTATGGACTAGCGGGAAGAGGGCTAGCGGGGAGCTGTTTTTT.